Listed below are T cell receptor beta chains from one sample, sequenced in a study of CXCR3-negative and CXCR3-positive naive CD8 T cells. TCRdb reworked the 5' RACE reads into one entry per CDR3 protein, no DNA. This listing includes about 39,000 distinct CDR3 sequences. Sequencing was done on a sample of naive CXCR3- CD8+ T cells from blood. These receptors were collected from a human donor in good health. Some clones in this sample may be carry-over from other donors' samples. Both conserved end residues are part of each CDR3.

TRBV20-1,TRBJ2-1,CSAPRGPDYNEQFF
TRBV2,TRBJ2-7,CASIPPGQGGDEQYF
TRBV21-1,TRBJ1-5,CASSKSVTSGRQPQHF
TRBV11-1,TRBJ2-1,CASSRRHNEQFF
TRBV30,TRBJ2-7,CAWGFTAAGSEQYF
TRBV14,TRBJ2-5,CASSRWGSLGETQYF
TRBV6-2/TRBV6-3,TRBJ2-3,CASGPTDTDTQYF
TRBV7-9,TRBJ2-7,CASSQGGEGQYF
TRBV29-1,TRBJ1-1,CSVGGGWTEAFF
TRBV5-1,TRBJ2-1,CASSLEGPTYNEQFF
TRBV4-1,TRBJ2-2,CASSQDFGTGELFF
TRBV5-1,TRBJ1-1,CATNGEGNTEAFF
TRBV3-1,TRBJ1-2,CASSFSTSRVYRYGYTF
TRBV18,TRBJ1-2,CASSPEAGIYGYTF
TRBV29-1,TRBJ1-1,CSALNRVAEAFF
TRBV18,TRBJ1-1,CASSPGVEAFF
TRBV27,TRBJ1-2,CASIARDREPRFTFF
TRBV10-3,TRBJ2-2,CAIRSNTGELFF
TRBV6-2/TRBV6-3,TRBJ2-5,CASSYYRETQYF
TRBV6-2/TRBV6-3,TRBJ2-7,CASIGLAGNYEQYF
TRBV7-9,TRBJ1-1,CASSLADSEAFF
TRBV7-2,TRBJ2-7,CASSQYGTDTYEQYF
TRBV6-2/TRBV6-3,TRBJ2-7,CASSSASYEQYF
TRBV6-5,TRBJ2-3,CASRLAHPTDTQYF
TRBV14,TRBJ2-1,CASSQGSRSYNEQFF
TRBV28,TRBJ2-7,CASSGGRGHYSYEQYF
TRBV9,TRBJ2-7,CASSPRTGQHEQYF
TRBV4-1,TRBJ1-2,CASSQAVGTGLYGYTF
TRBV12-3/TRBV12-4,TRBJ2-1,CASSFTGMAYNEQFF
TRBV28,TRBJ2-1,CASSPPGAEVNEQFF
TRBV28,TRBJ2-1,CASSSGIYNEQFF
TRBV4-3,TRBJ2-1,CASSQVAGVRYNEQFF
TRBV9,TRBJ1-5,CASSPQGAQQPQHF
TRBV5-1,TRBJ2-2,CASSSFPRENTGELFF
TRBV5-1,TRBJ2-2,CASSFSTANTGELFF
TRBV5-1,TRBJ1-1,CASSSFGQPENTEAFF
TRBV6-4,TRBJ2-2,CTSAVTGDGGELFF
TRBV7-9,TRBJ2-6,CASSLALSIDSTVVGNVLTF
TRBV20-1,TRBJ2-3,CSSPGLYTDTQYF
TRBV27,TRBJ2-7,CASSLLGSGQIYEQYF
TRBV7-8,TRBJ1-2,CASSPREQGPDYGYTF
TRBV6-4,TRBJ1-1,CASSQSSNTEAFF
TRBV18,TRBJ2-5,CASSPLLAEIQETQYF
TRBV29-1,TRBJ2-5,CSVGSTGPQETQYF
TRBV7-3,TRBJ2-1,CASSSPTVGEQFF
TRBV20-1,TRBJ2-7,CSARVKGLPYEQYF
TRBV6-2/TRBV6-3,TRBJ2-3,CASSSELNGQARSDTQYF
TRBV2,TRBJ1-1,CASLGGGGNTEAFF
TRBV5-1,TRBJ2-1,CASRTNNEQFF
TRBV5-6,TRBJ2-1,CASSYGTGGHEQFF
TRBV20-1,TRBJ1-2,CSATEPLGPPGGYTF
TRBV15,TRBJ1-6,CATSRDSNSPLHF
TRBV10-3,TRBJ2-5,CAISDSMRGGGFQETQYF
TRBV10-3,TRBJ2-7,CAISLGSSYEQYF
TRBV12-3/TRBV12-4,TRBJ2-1,CATAQTAGGYNEQFF